The clone carrying this T cell receptor beta chain appeared a few times. These data originate in a study of blood T cell repertoires in COVID-19. Across the study: The cDNA or gDNA used as material had been derived from T cells, B-cell-depleted T cells, or PBMCs.

Assay used: immunoSEQ multiplex PCR; TCRdb lists only in-frame clones, some missing. The profile shows fewer than 130,000 clones, roughly 71% of them singletons. With 5 bases removed from V and 1 base from J, the gap between germline ends came to 8 bases. The CDR3 is 13 amino acids. Germline V CDR1 and CDR2: MNHEY, SVGEGT. The chain combines TRBV6-2 or TRBV6-3 with TRBJ1-1; D may be TRBD1 (6 bases). This TCR came from a man aged 80 or over with acute or convalescent COVID-19. Sequencing was done on a sample of peripheral blood. The DNA for the CDR3 is TGTGCCAGCAGTGGACAGACGAACACTGAAGCTTTCTTT. It translates to CASSGQTNTEAFF.